One and the same sample provided the 28 T cell receptor beta chains below, sequenced in a study of CD4 T cells in relation to SARS-CoV-2 and coronaviruses. Assay: immunoSEQ multiplex PCR; the TCRdb copy retains only in-frame clones and omits some. The sample shows under 25,000 clones, around 78% of them seen only once. These receptors' targets are unknown. CD4+ T cells from unexposed donors were obtained before the COVID-19 pandemic (2011-2018). Isolation of CD4+ T cells took place after less than 13 days in culture. The material sequenced was CD4+ T cells from PBMCs, cultured in vitro. Every receptor here comes from a human donor in good health.

This chain links TRBV11-2 with TRBJ2-7, with 7 bases identical to TRBD1. CDR1 and CDR2 from the germline V gene are SGHAT and FQNNGV. Losses at the gene ends were 4 bases for V and 12 bases for J; bases not matched to a gene: 9. The CDR3 sequence is 12 residues long. This CDR3 is CASSWTQGVGYF. The CDR3 nucleotides are TGTGCCAGCAGCTGGACTCAGGGGGTTGGGTACTTC.

V gene TRBV19 combines with J gene TRBJ1-4; 9 bases are shared with TRBD1. J lost 3 bases, V lost 8 bases, and 7 bases had no gene match. This CDR3 is 15 amino acids long. Germline V gives CDR1 LNHDA, CDR2 SQIVND (reference sequence). The CDR3 loop is CASRTGGRSNEKLFF. As DNA, the CDR3 is TGTGCCAGTCGAACAGGGGGCCGGTCTAATGAAAAACTGTTTTTT.

This clone is a singleton in its sample. V and J are TRBV7-2 and TRBJ2-3; D is uncertain. This CDR3 contains 12 residues. The V end lost 3 bases, the J end lost 4 bases, and 5 bases lay between the germline ends. Per germline, CDR1 SGHTA and CDR2 FQGNSA. The CDR3: CASSLPPDTQYF. The DNA of the CDR3 is TGTGCCAGCAGCTTGCCGCCAGATACGCAGTATTTT.

The CDR3 region has the DNA TGTGCCATCAGTGAATGGCTAGCGGGAGGGCGGGGCACAGATACGCAGTATTTT. It is translated as CAISEWLAGGRGTDTQYF. The chain joins TRBV10-3 to TRBJ2-3; 12 nucleotides align to TRBD2. V lost 3 bases, J lost 1 base, and 8 bases stayed unmatched. CDR1 is ENHRY and CDR2 is SYGVKD in the germline V gene. There are 18 residues in the CDR3.

This clone was recorded a few times. The chain couples TRBV7-9 to TRBJ2-7; D might be TRBD1 or TRBD2, each matching 7 bases. The V end lost 7 bases, the J end lost 1 base, and 20 bases lay between the germline ends. CDR3 size: 16 residues. The germline V gene has CDR1 SEHNR and CDR2 FQNEAQ (reference sequence). The CDR3 coding sequence is TGTGCCAGCACAGGGAGGGGACAGCGACCGTCCTACGAGCAGTACTTC. Protein product: CASTGRGQRPSYEQYF.

This clone has only a few counts. This chain connects TRBV6-5 to TRBJ2-1; 9 nucleotides match TRBD2. Germline V CDR1 and CDR2: MNHEY, SVGAGI. The CDR3 loop spans 16 amino acids. V was clipped by 0 bases and J by 5 bases; unmatched bases: 5. CDR3 DNA sequence: TGTGCCAGCAGTTACTCTAGCGGGAGAAGCGACAATGAGCAGTTCTTC. This translates into CASSYSSGRSDNEQFF.

The V and J genes are TRBV7-9 and TRBJ2-1, with 9 nucleotides matching TRBD2. This CDR3 is 14 amino acids long. The V and J ends lost 1 base and 7 bases, in that order; junction bases with no gene match: 2. Germline V gene lookup returns CDR1 SEHNR and CDR2 FQNEAQ (reference sequence). The CDR3 is CASSLGLAGNEQFF. Here the CDR3 DNA reads TGTGCCAGCAGCTTAGGCCTAGCGGGGAATGAGCAGTTCTTC.

The table lists this clone with a count of one. This rearrangement joins TRBV28 to TRBJ2-2; possibly TRBD1 for D (5 bases). V was cut by 0 bases and J by 4 bases, with 6 bases left in between. Germline values: CDR1 MDHEN, CDR2 SYDVKM. The CDR3 is made up of 14 amino acids. The CDR3 is CASSLWDTTGELFF. CDR3 in DNA: TGTGCCAGCAGTTTATGGGACACCACCGGGGAGCTGTTTTTT. Filled out from reference TRBV28 and TRBJ2-2, the complete variable domain reads DVKVTQSSRYLVKRTGEKVFLECVQDMDHENMFWYRQDPGLGLRLIYFSYDVKMKEKGDIPEGYSVSREKKERFSLILESASTNQTSMYLCASSLWDTTGELFFGEGSRLTVL.

The J gene is TRBJ2-2, the V gene TRBV19; D is unclear. Trimming removed 8 bases at V and 3 bases at J, with 13 bases between. The germline V gene encodes CDR1 LNHDA and CDR2 SQIVND (reference sequence). CDR3 length: 14 residues. This chain's CDR3 is CASGSDGHTGELFF. CDR3 in DNA: TGTGCCAGTGGCTCCGATGGACACACCGGGGAGCTGTTTTTT. The whole variable domain, filled in from reference TRBV19 and TRBJ2-2, reads DGGITQSPKYLFRKEGQNVTLSCEQNLNHDAMYWYRQDPGQGLRLIYYSQIVNDFQKGDIAEGYSVSREKKESFPLTVTSAQKNPTAFYLCASGSDGHTGELFFGEGSRLTVL.

The genes are TRBV5-1 and TRBJ2-7, with a tentative D call TRBD2 (5 bases). This CDR3 has 14 amino acids. CDR1 is SGHRS, CDR2 YFSETQ, per germline. V was shortened by 2 bases and J by 3 bases, with 12 bases between the two germline ends. CDR3 sequence reads: CASSLLGGDYEQYF. In DNA form, the CDR3 reads TGCGCCAGCAGCTTACTAGGTGGGGACTACGAGCAGTACTTC.

The V call is TRBV9, the J call TRBJ1-4; a weak D match, TRBD1 (5 bases). The CDR3 sequence is 15 residues long. Germline assignment: CDR1 SGDLS and CDR2 YYNGEE. The V end was cut by 4 bases, the J end by 8 bases, with 18 bases between. The CDR3 nucleotides are TGTGCCAGCAGCCCCGGGCGTCAGGGAGGAGAAAAACTGTTTTTT. Protein product: CASSPGRQGGEKLFF.

This rearrangement joins TRBV7-2 to TRBJ2-5; D is uncertain. Germline V CDR1 and CDR2: SGHTA, FQGNSA. Trimming cost V 5 bases and J 6 bases, with 13 bases left between them. CDR3 length equals 13 residues. CDR3: CASSLSGSQTQYF. The CDR3 coding sequence is TGTGCCAGCAGCCTATCGGGCAGTCAGACCCAGTACTTC.

The chain recombines TRBV30 with TRBJ1-4; 7 nucleotides align to TRBD1. Germline V gives CDR1 GTSNPN, CDR2 SVGIG (reference sequence). The CDR3 has 14 residues. J lost 3 bases, V lost 3 bases, and 4 bases had no gene match. The CDR3 coding sequence is TGTGCCTGGAGCCCGGGGACAGCTAATGAAAAACTGTTTTTT. This codes for CAWSPGTANEKLFF.

The V and J genes are TRBV6-5 and TRBJ2-2; D ambiguous. CDR3 length: 14 residues. Deletions cut 11 bases from V and 1 base from J, with 14 bases between. CDR1 is MNHEY, CDR2 SVGAGI, per germline. The CDR3 sequence: CAGGPSGNTGELFF. The CDR3 DNA reads as TGTGCCGGTGGGCCGTCAGGGAACACCGGGGAGCTGTTTTTT.

The rearrangement uses TRBV5-6 and TRBJ2-7, with D hard to call. V lost 2 bases, J lost 6 bases, and 12 bases lay in between. Germline CDR1 and CDR2: SGHDT and YYEEEE. The CDR3 is 13 amino acids. The CDR3 loop reads CASSLQGFGEQYF. The DNA for the CDR3 is TGTGCCAGCAGCTTACAAGGGTTCGGCGAGCAGTACTTC.

This chain links TRBV5-4 with TRBJ2-5, with TRBD2 matching 7 bases. The length of the CDR3 is 14 residues. Per germline, CDR1 SGHNT and CDR2 YYREEE (reference sequence). Trimming took 2 bases from V and 7 from J; bases not matched to a gene: 8. CDR3: CASSLAGSFGTQYF. CDR3 nucleotide sequence: TGTGCCAGCAGCTTAGCGGGGAGTTTCGGGACCCAGTACTTC.

This chain uses TRBV30 with TRBJ1-1; unclear D gene. Germline values: CDR1 GTSNPN, CDR2 SVGIG (reference sequence). CDR3 length equals 12 residues. With 4 bases removed from V and 7 bases from J, the gap between germline ends came to 13 bases. The CDR3 protein is CAWTSSGNEAFF. The CDR3 nucleotides are TGTGCCTGGACCTCCTCCGGGAATGAAGCTTTCTTT.

This rearrangement joins TRBV3-1 (or the pseudogene TRBV3-2) to TRBJ2-3; 10 bases fit TRBD2. The CDR3 is 17 amino acids. J was trimmed by 6 bases and V by 1 base; bases with no gene match: 10. CDR1 is LGHDT and CDR2 is YNNKEL in the germline V gene (reference sequence). CDR3 sequence: CASSQGGRLAGVDTQYF. The CDR3 DNA follows: TGTGCCAGCAGCCAAGGAGGTAGGCTAGCGGGAGTGGATACGCAGTATTTT.

The chain is built from TRBV20-1 and TRBJ1-2; possibly TRBD1 for D (6 bases). This CDR3 is 11 amino acids long. Trimming took 7 bases from V and 8 from J, leaving 14 bases between them. Germline assignment: CDR1 DFQATT and CDR2 SNEGSKA (reference sequence). CDR3 nucleotides: TGCAGTGGACAGGTGGGACTAGGCTACACCTTC. It encodes CSGQVGLGYTF.

This sequence joins TRBV14 and TRBJ1-1; D gene ambiguous. The CDR3 contains 16 residues. Germline values: CDR1 SGHDN, CDR2 FVKESK. V was pared by 4 bases and J by 7 bases, with 22 bases between. CDR3 loop: CASSRHLGFREDEAFF. The CDR3 DNA follows: TGTGCCAGCAGCCGTCATCTAGGGTTTAGGGAGGATGAAGCTTTCTTT.

This clone was seen more than once but under ten times. The CDR3 sequence is CASSLSHLSEKLFF. CDR3 nucleotides: TGTGCCAGCAGTTTATCGCATCTAAGTGAAAAACTGTTTTTT. The genes are TRBV27 and TRBJ1-4, with no clear D. The germline V gene has CDR1 MNHEY and CDR2 SMNVEV (reference sequence). The CDR3 runs 14 residues. V lost 0 bases and J 7 bases, leaving 9 bases between the germline ends. Looking up the rest from reference TRBV27 and TRBJ1-4 gives the full variable domain: EAQVTQNPRYLITVTGKKLTVTCSQNMNHEYMSWYRQDPGLGLRQIYYSMNVEVTDKGDVPEGYKVSRKEKRNFPLILESPSPNQTSLYFCASSLSHLSEKLFFGSGTQLSVL.

This CDR3 is CASSTLAGSSYEQYF. The CDR3 DNA sequence: TGCGCCAGCAGTACTCTAGCGGGGAGCTCCTACGAGCAGTACTTC. The J gene is TRBJ2-7, the V gene TRBV5-1; 9 positions agree with TRBD2. The CDR3 totals 15 residues. The germline CDR1 and CDR2 sequences are SGHRS and YFSETQ. V dropped 5 bases and J dropped 0; count of bases not matched to a gene: 6.

This chain uses TRBV3-1 (or the pseudogene TRBV3-2) with TRBJ1-2; a possible D gene is TRBD1 (5 bases). Between the trimmed V and J ends, which lost 3 bases and 3 bases, there was a span of 5 bases. Germline V gene sequence: CDR1 LGHDT, CDR2 YNNKEL (reference sequence). The CDR3 has 12 amino acids. CDR3 nucleotides: TGTGCCAGCAGCCAGGGGGACTATGGCTACACCTTC. Its protein is CASSQGDYGYTF.

The gene calls are TRBV20-1 and TRBJ2-5; D is possibly TRBD2 (5 bases). The V gene lost 6 bases and the J gene lost 5 bases, with 10 bases spanning the gap. Germline V gene lookup returns CDR1 DFQATT and CDR2 SNEGSKA (reference sequence). CDR3 size: 11 residues. CDR3 amino acids: CSAHGEETQYF. CDR3 DNA: TGCAGTGCCCATGGGGAGGAGACCCAGTACTTC.

J is TRBJ2-7 and V is TRBV7-9, with D hard to call. The V end lost 6 bases, the J end lost 5 bases, and 17 bases lay between the germline ends. There are 14 residues in the CDR3. Germline V gives CDR1 SEHNR, CDR2 FQNEAQ (reference sequence). CDR3 sequence: CASSPDVSRHEQYF. The CDR3, as DNA: TGTGCCAGCAGTCCAGACGTTTCCCGCCACGAGCAGTACTTC.

This chain connects TRBV5-1 to TRBJ2-3; D gene unclear. Between the trimmed V and J ends, which lost 4 bases and 3 bases, there was a span of 15 bases. Germline-derived CDR1 and CDR2 are SGHRS and YFSETQ. The CDR3 contains 15 residues. The CDR3, as DNA: TGCGCCAGCAGCGTTGCTCCGCCCGGAACAGATACGCAGTATTTT. It encodes CASSVAPPGTDTQYF.

The V and J genes are TRBV7-2 and TRBJ2-7, with TRBD2 identical over 9 bases. Germline CDR1 reads SGHTA; CDR2 reads FQGNSA. The CDR3 contains 14 residues. The V and J ends lost 0 bases and 6 bases, in that order; junction bases with no gene match: 3. The CDR3 sequence is CASSLAPSGTEQYF. The CDR3, as DNA: TGTGCCAGCAGCTTAGCGCCTAGCGGGACCGAGCAGTACTTC.

The CDR3: CASRGGLRTDTQYF. CDR3 DNA: TGTGCCAGCAGGGGAGGGCTCCGCACAGATACGCAGTATTTT. The J gene is TRBJ2-3, the V gene TRBV2; 7 bases are shared with TRBD2. V lost 6 bases and J lost 1; bases outside the gene matches: 4. This CDR3 comprises 14 residues. Germline V CDR1 and CDR2: SNHLY, FYNNEI.